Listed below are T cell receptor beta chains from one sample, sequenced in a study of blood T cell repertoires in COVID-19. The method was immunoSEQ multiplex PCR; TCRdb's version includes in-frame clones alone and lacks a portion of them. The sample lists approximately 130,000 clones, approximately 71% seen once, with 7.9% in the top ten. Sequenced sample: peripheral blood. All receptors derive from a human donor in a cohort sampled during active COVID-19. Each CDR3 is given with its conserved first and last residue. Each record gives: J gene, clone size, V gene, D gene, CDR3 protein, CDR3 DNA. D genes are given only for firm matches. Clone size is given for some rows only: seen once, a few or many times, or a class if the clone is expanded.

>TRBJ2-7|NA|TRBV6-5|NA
CASSYPGAYEQYF
TGTGCCAGCAGTTACCCAGGCGCCTACGAGCAGTACTTC
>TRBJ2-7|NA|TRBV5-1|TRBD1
CASSSFGTELEQYF
TGCGCCAGCAGCTCGTTCGGGACAGAGCTCGAGCAGTACTTC
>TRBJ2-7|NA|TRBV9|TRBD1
CASSVERDRGPYEQYF
TGTGCCAGCAGCGTAGAGAGGGACAGGGGGCCCTACGAGCAGTACTTC
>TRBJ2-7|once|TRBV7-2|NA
CASSSGRGSWEQYF
TGTGCCAGCAGCTCCGGCCGAGGTTCTTGGGAGCAGTACTTC
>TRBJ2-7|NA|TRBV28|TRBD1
CASSLTGRGLSLEQYF
TGTGCCAGCAGTTTAACAGGCAGGGGGCTTTCCCTCGAGCAGTACTTC
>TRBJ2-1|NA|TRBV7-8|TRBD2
CASSLAERGGPRGNEQFF
TGTGCCAGCAGCTTAGCGGAGCGGGGGGGTCCGAGGGGTAATGAGCAGTTCTTC
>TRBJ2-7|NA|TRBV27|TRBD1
CASRRTGSYEQYF
TGTGCCAGCAGAAGGACAGGCTCCTACGAGCAGTACTTC
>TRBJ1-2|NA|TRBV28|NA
CASSPGQKYGYTF
TGTGCCAGCTCCCCGGGACAAAAGTATGGCTACACCTTC
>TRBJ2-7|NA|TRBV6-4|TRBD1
CASRRTGVAYEQYF
TGTGCCAGCAGAAGGACAGGGGTAGCCTACGAGCAGTACTTC
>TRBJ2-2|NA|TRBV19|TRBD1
CASSIGAGGANTGELFF
TGTGCCAGTAGTATTGGAGCAGGGGGCGCGAACACCGGGGAGCTGTTTTTT
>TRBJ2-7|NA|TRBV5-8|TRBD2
CASRAAGGPVDEQYF
TGTGCCAGCAGGGCAGCGGGAGGGCCGGTTGACGAGCAGTACTTC
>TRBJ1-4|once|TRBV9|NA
CASSGTGIATNEKLFF
TGTGCCAGCAGCGGAACAGGGATCGCAACTAATGAAAAACTGTTTTTT
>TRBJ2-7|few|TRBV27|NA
CASSTTQGGEQYF
TGTGCCAGCAGTACCACCCAGGGAGGAGAGCAGTACTTC
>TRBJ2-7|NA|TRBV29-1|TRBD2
CSVEEGGTPGYEQYF
TGCAGCGTTGAGGAGGGAGGGACCCCGGGGTACGAGCAGTACTTC
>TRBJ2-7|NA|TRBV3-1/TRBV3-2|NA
CASSQDESSYEQYF
TGTGCCAGCAGCCAAGATGAGAGCTCCTACGAGCAGTACTTC
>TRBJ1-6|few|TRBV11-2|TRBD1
CASSLVGQGLSPLHF
TGTGCCAGCAGCTTAGTGGGACAGGGGCTTTCACCCCTCCACTTT
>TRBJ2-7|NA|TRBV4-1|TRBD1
CASSQRHPWDSPSYEQYF
TGCGCCAGCAGCCAAAGACATCCTTGGGACAGCCCCTCCTACGAGCAGTACTTC
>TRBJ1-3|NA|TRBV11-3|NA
CASEENTIYF
TGTGCCAGCGAGGAAAACACCATATATTTT
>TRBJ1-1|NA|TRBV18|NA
CASSSAQGSTEAFF
TGTGCCAGCTCATCAGCACAGGGTAGCACTGAAGCTTTCTTT
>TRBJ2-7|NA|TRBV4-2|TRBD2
CASSQVGLEGEQYF
TGTGCCAGCAGCCAAGTGGGACTAGAGGGCGAGCAGTACTTC
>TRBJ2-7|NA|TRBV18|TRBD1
CASSPPTGGREQYF
TGTGCCAGCTCACCACCGACAGGGGGGAGGGAGCAGTACTTC
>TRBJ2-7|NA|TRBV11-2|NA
CASSLPTGGGHSYEQYF
TGTGCCAGCAGTTTACCCACGGGTGGCGGCCACTCCTACGAGCAGTACTTC
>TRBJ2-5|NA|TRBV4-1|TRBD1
CATAQTGGSGETQYF
TGCGCCACCGCGCAGACAGGGGGCTCGGGGGAGACCCAGTACTTC
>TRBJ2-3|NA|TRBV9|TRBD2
CASTTEAFLAAGDTQYF
TGTGCCAGCACCACCGAAGCATTTCTAGCGGCCGGGGATACGCAGTATTTT
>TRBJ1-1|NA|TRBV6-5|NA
CASSYEGGTEAFF
TGTGCCAGCAGTTACGAGGGCGGGACTGAAGCTTTCTTT
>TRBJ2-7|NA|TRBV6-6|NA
CASSYLTDSDEQYF
TGTGCCAGCAGTTACCTGACAGATTCCGACGAGCAGTACTTC
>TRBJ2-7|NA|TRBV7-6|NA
CASSLEGQGSYEQYF
TGTGCCAGCAGCTTAGAGGGTCAGGGGTCCTACGAGCAGTACTTC
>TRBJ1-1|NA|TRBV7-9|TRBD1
CASSRDRDTEAFF
TGTGCCAGCAGCAGGGACAGGGATACTGAAGCTTTCTTT
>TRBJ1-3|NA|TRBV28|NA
CASSPREGLSGNTIYF
TGTGCCAGCAGCCCCCGGGAGGGGCTCTCTGGAAACACCATATATTTT
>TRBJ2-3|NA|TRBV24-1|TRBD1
CATSDFDRGQGDTQYF
TGTGCCACCAGTGATTTCGACAGGGGGCAGGGAGATACGCAGTATTTT
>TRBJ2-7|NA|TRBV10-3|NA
CAISGSQGYEQYF
TGTGCCATCAGTGGTAGCCAGGGCTACGAGCAGTACTTC
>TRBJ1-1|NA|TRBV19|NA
CASSIAQGYTEAFF
TGTGCCAGTAGTATCGCACAGGGCTACACTGAAGCTTTCTTT
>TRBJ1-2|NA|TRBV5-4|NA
CASSLVKGDYGYTF
TGTGCCAGCAGCTTGGTGAAAGGGGACTATGGCTACACCTTC
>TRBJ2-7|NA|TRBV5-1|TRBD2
CASSFQRGPTYEQYF
TGCGCCAGCAGCTTCCAGCGGGGGCCGACCTACGAGCAGTACTTC
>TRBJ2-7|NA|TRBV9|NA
CASSPGPGGNEQYF
TGTGCCAGCAGCCCGGGACCGGGGGGCAACGAGCAGTACTTC
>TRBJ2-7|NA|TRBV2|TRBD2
CASTGREETYEQYF
TGTGCCAGCACGGGGCGGGAGGAAACCTACGAGCAGTACTTC
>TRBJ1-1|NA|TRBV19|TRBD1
CATRTGWNTEAFF
TGTGCCACCCGGACAGGGTGGAACACTGAAGCTTTCTTT
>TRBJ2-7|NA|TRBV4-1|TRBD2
CASSASGRGYEQYF
TGCGCCAGCAGTGCTAGCGGGAGAGGGTACGAGCAGTACTTC
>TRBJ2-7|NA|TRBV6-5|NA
CASSFRTSTYEQYF
TGTGCCAGCAGTTTCCGGACAAGCACCTACGAGCAGTACTTC
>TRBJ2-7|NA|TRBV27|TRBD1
CATRDDRVGTYEQYF
TGTGCCACCCGGGACGACAGGGTGGGGACCTACGAGCAGTACTTC
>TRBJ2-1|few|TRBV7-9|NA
CASSLELAGEQFF
TGTGCCAGCAGCTTAGAACTAGCTGGGGAGCAGTTCTTC
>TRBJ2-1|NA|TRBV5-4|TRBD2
CASSPGLSGSYNEQFF
TGTGCCAGCAGCCCGGGACTATCCGGCTCCTACAATGAGCAGTTCTTC
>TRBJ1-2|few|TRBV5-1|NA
CASSLDSPDYGYTF
TGCGCCAGCAGCTTGGACAGTCCAGACTATGGCTACACCTTC
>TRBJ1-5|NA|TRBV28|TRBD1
CASSLDRVNQPQHF
TGTGCCAGCAGTTTAGACAGGGTCAATCAGCCCCAGCATTTT
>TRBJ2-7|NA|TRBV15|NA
CATSRDRRVTHEQYF
TGTGCCACCAGCAGAGATCGCAGGGTTACCCACGAGCAGTACTTC
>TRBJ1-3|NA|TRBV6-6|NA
CASSYSSEAGNTIYF
TGTGCCAGCAGTTACTCGAGTGAAGCAGGAAACACCATATATTTT
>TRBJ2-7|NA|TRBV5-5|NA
CASSRTGTPPGEQYF
TGTGCCAGCAGCCGAACCGGGACACCTCCTGGCGAGCAGTACTTC
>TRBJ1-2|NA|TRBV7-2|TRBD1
CASNNRDSLNYGYTF
TGTGCCAGCAACAACCGGGACAGCCTAAATTATGGCTACACCTTC
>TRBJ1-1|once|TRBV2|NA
CASSGYGVNTEAFF
TGTGCCAGCAGTGGTTACGGAGTGAACACTGAAGCTTTCTTT
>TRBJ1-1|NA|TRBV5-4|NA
CASNAPGVVNTEAFF
TGTGCCAGCAACGCCCCGGGAGTAGTGAACACTGAAGCTTTCTTT
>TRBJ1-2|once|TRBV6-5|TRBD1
CASSYSSSDRGDGYTF
TGTGCCAGCAGTTACTCGTCTTCGGACAGGGGTGATGGCTACACCTTC
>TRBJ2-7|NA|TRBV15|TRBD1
CATSRARDSYEQYF
TGTGCCACCAGCAGAGCACGGGACAGCTACGAGCAGTACTTC
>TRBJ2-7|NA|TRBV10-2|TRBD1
CASSKDREYYEQYF
TGCGCCAGCAGCAAGGACAGGGAATACTACGAGCAGTACTTC
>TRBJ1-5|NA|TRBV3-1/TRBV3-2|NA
CASSQVPIQGQRSNQPQHF
TGTGCCAGCAGCCAAGTCCCAATCCAGGGGCAAAGAAGCAATCAGCCCCAGCATTTT
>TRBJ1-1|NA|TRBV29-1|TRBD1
CSVAGTGGLVEAFF
TGCAGCGTGGCCGGGACAGGGGGCCTAGTTGAAGCTTTCTTT
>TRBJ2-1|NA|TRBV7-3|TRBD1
CASSLTRTGENEQFF
TGTGCCAGCAGCTTAACAAGGACAGGAGAGAATGAGCAGTTCTTC
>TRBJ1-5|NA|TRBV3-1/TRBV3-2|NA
CASSQDGALNQPQHF
TGTGCCAGCAGCCAAGATGGGGCACTTAATCAGCCCCAGCATTTT